This T cell receptor (beta chain) was found in a study of OX40 agonist ivuxolimab in advanced cancers. Clones were read by immunoSEQ multiplex PCR, and TCRdb kept only the in-frame ones, dropping some. The sample lists about 57,000 clones; over 80% were seen once. The sequence derives from an adult with an advanced solid tumor such as melanoma, head and neck, liver or kidney cancer. The source material was CD4+ or CD8+ T cells sorted from blood, sampled in a trial of the OX40 agonist ivuxolimab.

The CDR3 coding sequence is TGTGCCAGCAGCCCTCCGGGACTAGTAGCACAAGATACGCAGTATTTT. Translating it yields CASSPPGLVAQDTQYF. The chain joins TRBV4-2 to TRBJ2-3, with TRBD2 identical over 8 bases. CDR1 is LGHNA, CDR2 YNFKEQ, per germline. The CDR3 extends over 16 amino acids. With 4 bases clipped from V and 5 bases from J, the junction kept 11 bases outside the gene matches.